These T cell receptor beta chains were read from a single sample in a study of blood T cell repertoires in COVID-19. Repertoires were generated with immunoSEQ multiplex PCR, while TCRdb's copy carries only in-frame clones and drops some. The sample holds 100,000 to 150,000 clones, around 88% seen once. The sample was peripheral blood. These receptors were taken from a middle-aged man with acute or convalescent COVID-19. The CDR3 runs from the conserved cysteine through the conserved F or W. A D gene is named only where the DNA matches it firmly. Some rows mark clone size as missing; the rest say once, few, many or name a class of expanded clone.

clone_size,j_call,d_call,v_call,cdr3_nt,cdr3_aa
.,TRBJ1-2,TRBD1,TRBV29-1,TGCAGCGTAGAGCGGACAGGGTATGGCTACACCTTC,CSVERTGYGYTF
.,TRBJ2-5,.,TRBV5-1,TGCGCCAGCAGGGAAACAGGTGGAGAGACCCAGTACTTC,CASRETGGETQYF
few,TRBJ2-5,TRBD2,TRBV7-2,TGTGCCAGCAGCTTTTCCAGCGGGGAGGCCCAAGAGACCCAGTACTTC,CASSFSSGEAQETQYF
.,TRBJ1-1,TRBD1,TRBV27,TGTGCCAGCAGTGCAAGGGACAGGGGATACACTGAAGCTTTCTTT,CASSARDRGYTEAFF
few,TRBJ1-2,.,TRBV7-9,TGTGCCAGCAGCCTCGACACCAACTATGGCTACACCTTC,CASSLDTNYGYTF
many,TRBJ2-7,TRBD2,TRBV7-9,TGTGCCAGCAGCTCGACTAGCGGGAGGGCCGTTGGCTCCTACGAGCAGTACTTC,CASSSTSGRAVGSYEQYF
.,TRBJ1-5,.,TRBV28,TGTGCCAGCGAGAATCCGTCGGGGGGGTATCAGCCCCAGCATTTT,CASENPSGGYQPQHF
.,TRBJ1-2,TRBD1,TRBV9,TGTGCCAGCTCCCTCTCCGGGACAGGGCTATATGGCTACACCTTC,CASSLSGTGLYGYTF
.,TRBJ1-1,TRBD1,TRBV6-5,TGTGCCAGCAAACGCGACAGGGCAACGGTCACTGAAGCTTTCTTT,CASKRDRATVTEAFF
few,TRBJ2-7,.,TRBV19,TGTGCCAGTAGTTACGCAAAGGGGGATTACGAGCAGTACTTC,CASSYAKGDYEQYF
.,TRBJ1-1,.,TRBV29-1,TGCAGCGTGGTAAAACAGGGTGGAAACACTGAAGCTTTCTTT,CSVVKQGGNTEAFF
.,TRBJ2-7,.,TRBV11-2,TGTGCCAGCAGTACAACAGGGTCTAACGAGCAGTACTTC,CASSTTGSNEQYF
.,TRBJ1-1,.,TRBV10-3,TGTGCCATCATGACCGGGGGAGGAGGTGGTGAAGCTTTCTTT,CAIMTGGGGGEAFF
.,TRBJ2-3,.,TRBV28,TGTGCCAGCAGTTTGGGGGCCACAGATACGCAGTATTTT,CASSLGATDTQYF
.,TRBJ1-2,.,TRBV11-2,TGTGCCAGCAGCTTTAAGTGGCAGTATGGCTACACCTTC,CASSFKWQYGYTF
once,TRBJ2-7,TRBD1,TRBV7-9,TGTGCCAGCAGCCCGACAGGGGTCGAGCAGTACTTC,CASSPTGVEQYF
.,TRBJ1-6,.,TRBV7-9,TGTGCCAGCAGCTTCTCTAATTCACCCCTCCACTTT,CASSFSNSPLHF
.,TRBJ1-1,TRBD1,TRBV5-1,TGCGCCAGCAGCTACCTGACAGGGTATATGAACACTGAAGCTTTCTTT,CASSYLTGYMNTEAFF
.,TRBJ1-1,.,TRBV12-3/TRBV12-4,TGTGCCAGCACCCTAACGGGGGGCACTGAAGCTTTCTTT,CASTLTGGTEAFF
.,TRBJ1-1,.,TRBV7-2,TGTGCCAGCAGCTTGCAACAGGGAGCTGAAGCTTTCTTT,CASSLQQGAEAFF